The TCR beta chain under discussion was sequenced for a study of chemoradiotherapy in HPV16-positive cancers. Study information: Functional T-cell assays on a couple of HPV16-positive patients' cells defined candidate HPV-specific clones and common TCR motifs.

Comments on this clone: Its antigen is not identified.

This CDR3 is built from 16 residues. CDR1 and CDR2 from the germline V gene are SNHLY and FYNNEI. V gave up 1 base and J gave up 3 bases; unmatched junction bases: 6. Libraries were prepared by immunoSEQ multiplex PCR; TCRdb keeps only in-frame clonotypes and omits some of them. The sample records 1,500 or so clones, roughly 82% being singletons. Study outcomes and limitations: Only a couple of HPV16-positive patients supplied the functional HPV-specificity definition. For HPV16-positive patients, expanding HPV-responsive T cells associated with longer recurrence-free survival.

This receptor was identified in a human donor with HPV-associated anogenital cancer. V and J are TRBV2 and TRBJ2-1; 7 bases are a match to TRBD2. The specimen was tumor tissue, collected from a patient who underwent chemoradiotherapy. CDR3 nucleotides: TGTGCCAGCAGTGAAGTTGGGGGGGGATTCTACAATGAGCAGTTCTTC. Translated: CASSEVGGGFYNEQFF.